Below are 18 T cell receptor beta chains sequenced from a single sample in a study of CD8+CD57+ T cells in acquired aplastic anemia. The study profiled TCR beta VDJ and CDR3 using genomic DNA as template. TCRdb reprocessed the reads with MiXCR, giving one entry per CDR3 protein. The repertoire holds 250,000 to 350,000 distinct CDR3 sequences, 55% to 65% seen once, with roughly 8% in the top ten. Sequencing was done on a sample of sorted CD4+, CD8+, or CD8+CD57+ T cells (not recorded which) from PBMCs. The receptors shown here come from a human donor with severe aplastic anemia or a healthy control (not recorded which).

This clonotype was observed a few times. The chain has TRBV20-1 and TRBJ2-2; D is undetermined. Trimming took off 3 bases at V and 6 bases at J, with 8 bases between the two ends. In germline, CDR1 is DFQATT, CDR2 SNEGSKA (reference sequence). The CDR3 has 12 amino acids. The CDR3 here is CSASRDSGELFF. In DNA form, the CDR3 reads TGCAGTGCTAGTCGTGATTCCGGGGAGCTGTTTTTT.

As regards this clonotype: At one end, the junction sequence differs from germline, possibly due to a read error. This rearrangement joins TRBV7-3 to TRBJ1-2; D not resolved. Germline-derived CDR1 and CDR2 are SGHTA and FQGTGA. The CDR3 is 15 amino acids. The CDR3 reads CASSSPPLSNYGYTF. CDR3 coding DNA: TGTGCCAGCAGCTCCCCCCCTTTATCTAACTATGGCTATACCTTC.

The rearrangement links TRBV7-2 to TRBJ2-3; D not resolved. The germline V gene encodes CDR1 SGHTA and CDR2 FQGNSA. Trimming took off 3 bases at V and 2 bases at J, with 9 bases between the two ends. This CDR3 has 14 residues. This chain's CDR3 is CASSFDRFTDTQYF. The CDR3 DNA is TGTGCCAGCAGCTTCGACCGTTTCACAGATACGCAGTATTTT.

This clonotype appeared a few times. The J gene is TRBJ2-7, the V gene TRBV6-5; TRBD1 aligns across 7 bases. V was clipped by 6 bases and J by 3 bases; unmatched bases: 11. The germline V gene has CDR1 MNHEY and CDR2 SVGAGI. CDR3 length: 15 residues. The CDR3 is CASSLTGTENYEQYF. CDR3 nucleotides: TGTGCCAGCAGCCTGACAGGGACAGAGAACTACGAGCAGTACTTC.

The sample holds a few counts of this clonotype. This rearrangement joins TRBV7-2 to TRBJ2-1; 10 bases align to TRBD2. CDR1 and CDR2 from the germline V gene are SGHTA and FQGNSA. V was clipped by 6 bases and J by 8 bases; unmatched bases: 13. The length of the CDR3 is 16 residues. In nucleotides, the CDR3 is TGTGCCAGCAGTTACCCAGCGGGGGGGCCGAGGGATGAGCAGTTCTTC. Encoded protein: CASSYPAGGPRDEQFF. The full variable domain, its missing parts supplied by reference TRBV7-2 and TRBJ2-1, is GAGVSQSPSNKVTEKGKDVELRCDPISGHTALYWYRQSLGQGLEFLIYFQGNSAPDKSGLPSDRFSAERTGGSVSTLTIQRTQQEDSAVYLCASSYPAGGPRDEQFFGPGTRLTVL.

For this clonotype: An end of the junction does not agree with germline; a read error may underlie this. The chain is built from TRBV7-2 and TRBJ2-2; 10 bases agree with TRBD2. CDR1 is SGHTA and CDR2 is FQGNSA in the germline V gene. This CDR3 has 15 amino acids. DNA of the CDR3: TGTGCCACCAGCCAAGCGGGAGGGCCGGTCGGGGAGCTGTTTTTT. This translates into CATSQAGGPVGELFF. The complete variable domain, with remaining parts taken from reference TRBV7-2 and TRBJ2-2, reads GAGVSQSPSNKVTEKGKDVELRCDPISGHTALYWYRQSLGQGLEFLIYFQGNSAPDKSGLPSDRFSAERTGGSVSTLTIQRTQQEDSAVYLCATSQAGGPVGELFFGEGSRLTVL.

This rearrangement joins TRBV24-1 to TRBJ2-5, with TRBD2 matching 9 bases. Per the germline V gene, CDR1 is KGHDR and CDR2 is SFDVKD. V gave up 1 base and J gave up 5 bases; unmatched junction bases: 10. This CDR3 region has 17 residues. The CDR3 DNA reads TGTGCCACCAGTGATTTTGGGGCGGGAGGGCCGGGGGAGACCCAGTACTTC. Translating gives CATSDFGAGGPGETQYF.

The chain has TRBV2 and TRBJ1-5; D possibly corresponds to TRBD1 (6 bases). Germline-derived CDR1 and CDR2 are SNHLY and FYNNEI. Deletions cut 5 bases from V and 6 bases from J, with 14 bases between. The length of the CDR3 is 14 residues. Here the CDR3 DNA reads TGTGCCAGCAGTATCCCAGGGGCGCGTCAGCCCCAGCATTTT. Translating it yields CASSIPGARQPQHF.

The genes are TRBV19 and TRBJ2-2; D is ambiguous. The V and J ends lost 3 bases and 5 bases respectively, with 10 bases between them. The germline gives CDR1 LNHDA, CDR2 SQIVND (reference sequence). There are 14 residues in the CDR3. The chain's CDR3 is CASSIRTETGELFF. CDR3 coding DNA: TGTGCCAGTAGTATCCGGACGGAAACCGGGGAGCTGTTTTTT.

This clonotype was counted a few times. V is TRBV7-9 and J is TRBJ2-1; the D gene is possibly TRBD2 (6 bases). The CDR3 is made up of 13 amino acids. Trimming took 1 base from V and 9 from J, leaving 10 bases between them. The germline V gene has CDR1 SEHNR and CDR2 FQNEAQ (reference sequence). CDR3 region: CASSLEEGAEQFF. CDR3 DNA: TGTGCCAGCAGCTTAGAGGAGGGAGCTGAGCAGTTCTTC.

V and J are TRBV7-2 and TRBJ2-3; 10 bases agree with TRBD2. The length of the CDR3 is 18 residues. V dropped 2 bases and J dropped 3; count of bases not matched to a gene: 11. Germline V gives CDR1 SGHTA, CDR2 FQGNSA. CDR3 region: CASSLSGWATSGTDTQYF. CDR3 DNA sequence: TGTGCCAGCAGCTTATCCGGGTGGGCGACTAGCGGGACAGATACGCAGTATTTT.

This clonotype has at least ten counts. The chain uses TRBV7-3 and TRBJ1-1, with D unclear. Deletions cut 3 bases from V and 4 bases from J, with 9 bases between. The germline V gene encodes CDR1 SGHTA and CDR2 FQGTGA. CDR3 length: 13 residues. The CDR3, as DNA: TGTGCCAGCAGCTTGGCTACGGGCACTGAAGCTTTCTTT. Residues: CASSLATGTEAFF.

The chain carries TRBV7-4 and TRBJ1-2, with a weak D call TRBD1 (6 bases). V gave up 6 bases and J gave up 4 bases, with 18 bases separating them. CDR3 length equals 15 residues. The germline gives CDR1 SGHVT, CDR2 SQSDAQ. The CDR3 spells CASSLAGARGYGYTF. The DNA for the CDR3 is TGTGCCAGCAGTTTGGCGGGGGCGCGAGGCTATGGCTACACCTTC.

About this clonotype itself: One end of the junction fails to match germline, which may point to a read error. The chain joins TRBV7-7 to TRBJ2-5; tentatively, D is TRBD2 (5 bases). CDR3 length: 13 amino acids. Per germline, CDR1 SSHAT and CDR2 FNYEAQ (reference sequence). The CDR3 is CASSSVGNGAQYF. In nucleotides, the CDR3 is TGTGCTAGCAGCTCAGTGGGGAACGGGGCCCAGTACTTC.

This clonotype has at least ten counts. V and J are TRBV20-1 and TRBJ1-1; 11 bases are shared with TRBD1. Per the germline V gene, CDR1 is DFQATT and CDR2 is SNEGSKA (reference sequence). With V trimmed by 0 bases and J by 4 bases, 1 base remained unmatched. CDR3 size: 14 residues. The CDR3 DNA is TGCAGTGCTAGAGAGGGGACAGGGGGCACTGAAGCTTTCTTT. Amino acids: CSAREGTGGTEAFF.

This sequence joins TRBV9 and TRBJ2-3; no firm D call. The CDR3 is 12 amino acids. V lost 0 bases, J lost 4 bases, and 3 bases lay in between. Germline CDR1 reads SGDLS; CDR2 reads YYNGEE. The CDR3: CASSVAPDTQYF. The CDR3 coding sequence is TGTGCCAGCAGCGTAGCCCCAGATACGCAGTATTTT.

The chain is built from TRBV30 and TRBJ2-7, with D tentatively TRBD1 (5 bases). Trimming pared 2 bases from V and 8 bases from J, leaving 22 bases between. CDR1 GTSNPN and CDR2 SVGIG come from the germline V gene (reference sequence). There are 15 residues in the CDR3. CDR3 in DNA: TGTGCCTGGAGTCTCGTAGGGGCACTTAAGATTCAGCAGTACTTC. It yields the protein CAWSLVGALKIQQYF.

This chain connects TRBV20-1 to TRBJ2-7, with TRBD2 matching 7 bases. The CDR3 length is 13 residues. The V gene's germline CDR1 is DFQATT and CDR2 SNEGSKA (reference sequence). Losses at the gene ends were 3 bases for V and 5 bases for J; bases not matched to a gene: 7. The CDR3 DNA sequence: TGCAGTGCTAGGTTGGGAGGGCCCCACGAGCAGTACTTC. Translation: CSARLGGPHEQYF.